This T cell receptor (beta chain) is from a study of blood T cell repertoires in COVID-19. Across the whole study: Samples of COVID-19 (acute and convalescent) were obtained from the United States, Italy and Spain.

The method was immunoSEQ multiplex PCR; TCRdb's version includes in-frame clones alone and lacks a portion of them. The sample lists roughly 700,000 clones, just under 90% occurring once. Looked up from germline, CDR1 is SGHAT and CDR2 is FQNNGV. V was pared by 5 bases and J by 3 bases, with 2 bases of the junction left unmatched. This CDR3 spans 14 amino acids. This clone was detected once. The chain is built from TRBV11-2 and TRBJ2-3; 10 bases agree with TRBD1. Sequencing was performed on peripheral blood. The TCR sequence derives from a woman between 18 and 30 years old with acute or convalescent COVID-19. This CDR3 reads CASSRQGATDTQYF. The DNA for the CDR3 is TGTGCCAGCAGCAGACAGGGGGCAACAGATACGCAGTATTTT.